Listed here are 19 T cell receptor beta chains from one sample, sequenced in a study of blood T cell repertoires in COVID-19. Data came from immunoSEQ multiplex PCR; TCRdb stores just in-frame clones and leaves some out. The repertoire includes some 200,000 clones, more than 75% of them detected once, and roughly an eighth sits in the top ten. Sequencing input: peripheral blood. The receptors come from a woman aged 70 to 79 with COVID-19, enrolled during active disease.

The chain joins TRBV18 to TRBJ2-7; 7 nucleotides match TRBD2. CDR3 length: 17 amino acids. Looked up from germline, CDR1 is KGHSH and CDR2 is LQKENI. J was trimmed by 0 bases and V by 0 bases; bases with no gene match: 8. The CDR3 sequence: CASSPPNGRDYSYEQYF. In nucleotides, the CDR3 is TGTGCCAGCTCACCACCAAACGGGCGGGACTACTCCTACGAGCAGTACTTC.

CDR3 sequence (DNA): TGTGCCAGCAGCTTACAACAGGTGTATGGCTACACCTTC. As protein: CASSLQQVYGYTF. V and J are TRBV7-9 and TRBJ1-2; perhaps TRBD1 as D (5 bases). The CDR3 consists of 13 residues. The V gene lost 2 bases and the J gene lost 5 bases, with 9 bases spanning the gap. Looked up from germline, CDR1 is SEHNR and CDR2 is FQNEAQ (reference sequence). The full variable domain, rest sourced from reference TRBV7-9 and TRBJ1-2, is DTGVSQNPRHKITKRGQNVTFRCDPISEHNRLYWYRQTLGQGPEFLTYFQNEAQLEKSRLLSDRFSAERPKGSFSTLEIQRTEQGDSAMYLCASSLQQVYGYTFGSGTRLTVV.

J is TRBJ2-1 and V is TRBV7-2; 7 nucleotides match TRBD2. Trimming cost V 4 bases and J 7 bases; bases outside gene matches: 4. The CDR3 contains 13 residues. The germline V gene encodes CDR1 SGHTA and CDR2 FQGNSA. CDR3 sequence: CASSYRTRNEQFF. CDR3 sequence (DNA): TGTGCCAGCAGCTACAGGACTAGAAATGAGCAGTTCTTC.

This chain links TRBV7-6 with TRBJ2-3, with D possibly being TRBD2 (6 bases). Germline-derived CDR1 and CDR2 are SGHVS and FNYEAQ. The CDR3 contains 16 residues. Between the trimmed V and J ends, which lost 1 base and 5 bases, there was a span of 16 bases. Here the CDR3 reads CASSLGSGSGGDTQYF. The CDR3 DNA reads as TGTGCCAGCAGCTTAGGGTCCGGGAGTGGTGGAGATACGCAGTATTTT.

The chain uses TRBV6-4 and TRBJ2-7; the D gene is possibly TRBD2 (5 bases). The CDR3 spans 14 residues. The V gene's germline CDR1 is MRHNA and CDR2 SNTAGT. Trimming stripped 3 bases from V and 6 bases from J, with 15 bases between. This CDR3 reads CASSEGLAPGEQYF. The CDR3 DNA sequence: TGTGCCAGCAGTGAAGGTCTAGCCCCAGGCGAGCAGTACTTC.

The chain links TRBV4-1 to TRBJ2-1, with D unclear. Germline-derived CDR1 and CDR2 are MGHRA and YSYEKL. The CDR3 consists of 14 residues. Trimming stripped 2 bases from V and 7 bases from J, with 12 bases between. As DNA, the CDR3 is TGCGCCAGCAGCCAAACAATCCAGCGAAATGAGCAGTTCTTC. It encodes CASSQTIQRNEQFF.

The chain recombines TRBV2 with TRBJ2-5; 10 bases line up with TRBD2. V lost 8 bases, J lost 3 bases, and 3 bases stayed unmatched. Germline V gene lookup returns CDR1 SNHLY and CDR2 FYNNEI. The CDR3 loop spans 13 amino acids. The CDR3 loop is CASVGTSEETQYF. CDR3 nucleotides: TGTGCCAGCGTAGGGACTAGCGAAGAGACCCAGTACTTC.

The V gene is TRBV27, the J gene TRBJ2-2; a weak D match, TRBD1 (6 bases). The CDR3 has 17 amino acids. Germline V gene sequence: CDR1 MNHEY, CDR2 SMNVEV (reference sequence). Between the trimmed V and J ends, which lost 2 bases and 5 bases, there was a span of 18 bases. The CDR3 nucleotides are TGTGCCAGCAGTTTACTTCAGGGGAGTGGGGGTACCGGGGAGCTGTTTTTT. This codes for CASSLLQGSGGTGELFF.

The chain is built from TRBV29-1 and TRBJ1-4; unclear D gene. Germline values: CDR1 SQVTM, CDR2 ANQGSEA. The CDR3 runs to 11 residues. V was clipped by 4 bases and J by 12 bases, with 12 bases between them. CDR3 DNA sequence: TGCAGCGTTGTCTCCGGGAAAGAACTGTTTTTT. Amino acid sequence: CSVVSGKELFF. Complete variable domain (other parts from reference TRBV29-1 and TRBJ1-4): SAVISQKPSRDICQRGTSLTIQCQVDSQVTMMFWYRQQPGQSLTLIATANQGSEATYESGFVIDKFPISRPNLTFSTLTVSNMSPEDSSIYLCSVVSGKELFFGSGTQLSVL.

This clone appeared a single time. The gene calls are TRBV6-5 and TRBJ1-3; 10 nucleotides agree with TRBD1. CDR1 MNHEY and CDR2 SVGAGI come from the germline V gene. With 7 bases clipped from V and 0 bases from J, the junction kept 3 bases outside the gene matches. The CDR3 covers 15 residues. The CDR3 here is CASTGTGVSGNTIYF. The CDR3, as DNA: TGTGCCAGCACCGGGACAGGGGTCTCTGGAAACACCATATATTTT.

V and J are TRBV28 and TRBJ2-7; TRBD1 is a possible D gene (6 bases). CDR1 is MDHEN and CDR2 is SYDVKM in the germline V gene. The CDR3 contains 12 residues. V was shortened by 10 bases and J by 3 bases, with 13 bases between the two germline ends. For the CDR3, the DNA is TGTGCCACGGACAGCCCAGACTACGAGCAGTACTTC. It is translated as CATDSPDYEQYF.

This chain uses TRBV28 with TRBJ1-4; D is perhaps TRBD1 (5 bases). This CDR3 comprises 15 residues. V gave up 5 bases and J gave up 4 bases, with 14 bases separating them. Germline V gene data show CDR1 as MDHEN and CDR2 as SYDVKM. This chain's CDR3 is CASSPNGGDNEKLFF. CDR3 nucleotide sequence: TGTGCCAGCAGTCCTAACGGGGGGGATAATGAAAAACTGTTTTTT. Variable domain in full (rest from reference TRBV28 and TRBJ1-4): DVKVTQSSRYLVKRTGEKVFLECVQDMDHENMFWYRQDPGLGLRLIYFSYDVKMKEKGDIPEGYSVSREKKERFSLILESASTNQTSMYLCASSPNGGDNEKLFFGSGTQLSVL.

The rearrangement links TRBV19 to TRBJ2-2, with TRBD1 identical over 8 bases. Germline loops: CDR1 LNHDA, CDR2 SQIVND (reference sequence). After removal of 6 bases from V and 6 bases from J, the junction contained 3 bases not matched to a gene. CDR3 length: 13 residues. As DNA, the CDR3 is TGTGCCAGTAGCGACAGGGGAGCCGGGGAGCTGTTTTTT. Protein sequence: CASSDRGAGELFF.

J is TRBJ2-6 and V is TRBV28, with D perhaps TRBD2 (5 bases). Trimming took 5 bases from V and 0 from J, leaving 17 bases between them. Germline V CDR1 and CDR2: MDHEN, SYDVKM. CDR3 length: 18 residues. The chain's CDR3 is CASSRTGSYSSGANVLTF. The CDR3 nucleotides read TGTGCCAGCAGTCGGACGGGGAGCTATTCCTCTGGGGCCAACGTCCTGACTTTC.

The rearrangement links TRBV3-1 (or the pseudogene TRBV3-2) to TRBJ2-5; no clear D. Trimming removed 2 bases from V and 4 bases from J, with 8 bases in between. Germline lookup yields CDR1 LGHDT and CDR2 YNNKEL (reference sequence). This CDR3 comprises 13 residues. CDR3 nucleotides: TGTGCCAGCAGCCAAAGTGACACAGAGACCCAGTACTTC. Protein product: CASSQSDTETQYF.

The CDR3 DNA is TGTGCCAGCTCACCTGTGGCGGGAGGGCCGGAGACCCAGTACTTC. Translation gives CASSPVAGGPETQYF. The chain carries TRBV18 and TRBJ2-5; 9 bases map to TRBD2. The V and J ends lost 3 bases and 5 bases, in that order; junction bases with no gene match: 7. The germline CDR1 and CDR2 sequences are KGHSH and LQKENI. CDR3 length: 15 residues.

The genes are TRBV9 and TRBJ1-4; perhaps TRBD1 as D (5 bases). V dropped 0 bases and J dropped 10 bases, with 7 bases sitting between them. The CDR3 has 12 amino acids. The germline V gene encodes CDR1 SGDLS and CDR2 YYNGEE. The CDR3, as DNA: TGTGCCAGCAGCGTAGAAAGGGGAAAACTGTTTTTT. Its protein is CASSVERGKLFF.

V usage is TRBV9 and J usage is TRBJ2-5; 11 bases map to TRBD2. From germline, CDR1 is SGDLS and CDR2 YYNGEE. The CDR3 is made up of 16 amino acids. With V trimmed by 0 bases and J by 2 bases, 3 bases remained unmatched. The CDR3 reads CASSVGVAGGQETQYF. DNA for the CDR3: TGTGCCAGCAGCGTAGGGGTAGCGGGAGGGCAAGAGACCCAGTACTTC.

This chain links TRBV18 with TRBJ2-2; TRBD1 agrees at 7 bases. Germline loops: CDR1 KGHSH, CDR2 LQKENI. J was trimmed by 4 bases and V by 4 bases; bases with no gene match: 6. This CDR3 comprises 15 residues. The CDR3 coding sequence is TGTGCCAGCTCACAAAACAGGGGTGGCACCGGGGAGCTGTTTTTT. This codes for CASSQNRGGTGELFF.